These 10 T cell receptor beta chains came from one sample sequenced in a study of OX40 agonist ivuxolimab in advanced cancers. The method was immunoSEQ multiplex PCR; TCRdb's version includes in-frame clones alone and lacks a portion of them. Counted here are some 100,000 clones, roughly 84% occurring once; the ten biggest clones make up approximately 1.2%. Sequencing used CD4+ or CD8+ T cells sorted from blood, obtained in a trial of the OX40 agonist ivuxolimab. These receptors came from an adult with an advanced solid tumor such as melanoma, head and neck, liver or kidney cancer.

V usage is TRBV7-2 and J usage is TRBJ1-6; a weak D match, TRBD1 (6 bases). V was clipped by 5 bases and J by 7 bases, with 12 bases between them. The CDR3 consists of 14 residues. CDR1 and CDR2 from the germline V gene are SGHTA and FQGNSA. The CDR3 reads CASSPGHLNSPLHF. The DNA of the CDR3 is TGTGCCAGCAGCCCGGGACACTTGAATTCACCCCTCCACTTT.

The chain recombines TRBV11-3 with TRBJ2-5; 8 bases match TRBD2. V lost 5 bases and J lost 2; bases outside the gene matches: 10. Looked up from germline, CDR1 is SGHNT and CDR2 is YENEEA. CDR3 length equals 16 residues. CDR3 sequence reads: CASSIGGTGGQETQYF. CDR3 bases: TGTGCCAGCAGCATCGGAGGGACGGGGGGGCAAGAGACCCAGTACTTC.

This chain connects TRBV5-4 to TRBJ2-1; 9 bases are a match to TRBD2. The CDR3 is 17 amino acids. Losses at the gene ends were 2 bases for V and 0 bases for J; bases not matched to a gene: 6. Germline CDR1 and CDR2: SGHNT and YYREEE (reference sequence). The CDR3 DNA reads as TGTGCCAGCAGCTTTCGGGCTAGCGGGGCCTCCTACAATGAGCAGTTCTTC. As protein: CASSFRASGASYNEQFF.

CDR3 coding DNA: TGTGCCAGTAGTTTCCAGGTTAATGAAAAACTGTTTTTT. The encoded protein is CASSFQVNEKLFF. V and J are TRBV19 and TRBJ1-4; no reliable D call. CDR3 length: 13 residues. CDR1 is LNHDA, CDR2 SQIVND, per germline (reference sequence). With 5 bases removed from V and 4 bases from J, the gap between germline ends came to 8 bases.

CDR3 in DNA: TGTGCCAGCTCACCACCCGGGGGGCCGAGTGAAGCTTTCTTT. It encodes CASSPPGGPSEAFF. V and J are TRBV18 and TRBJ1-1, with D perhaps matching TRBD1 (6 bases). Germline CDR1 and CDR2: KGHSH and LQKENI. CDR3 size: 14 residues. Trimming cost V 0 bases and J 7 bases, with 12 bases left between them.

V and J are TRBV6-5 and TRBJ1-2; TRBD1 matches 8 bases. With 2 bases clipped from V and 4 bases from J, the junction kept 9 bases outside the gene matches. The CDR3 extends over 16 amino acids. Germline V gives CDR1 MNHEY, CDR2 SVGAGI. CDR3 bases: TGTGCCAGCAGTTACGGTTGGGGCGGACAGGGCTATGGCTACACCTTC. It encodes CASSYGWGGQGYGYTF.

This clone was seen more than once but under ten times. The chain has TRBV28 and TRBJ1-1; no reliable D call. Trimming removed 8 bases at V and 2 bases at J, with 18 bases between. CDR1 and CDR2 from the germline V gene are MDHEN and SYDVKM. This CDR3 comprises 15 residues. This CDR3 reads CASYLPGQTNTEAFF. Here the CDR3 DNA reads TGTGCCAGCTACTTGCCCGGGCAGACAAACACTGAAGCTTTCTTT. The full variable domain, rest sourced from reference TRBV28 and TRBJ1-1, is DVKVTQSSRYLVKRTGEKVFLECVQDMDHENMFWYRQDPGLGLRLIYFSYDVKMKEKGDIPEGYSVSREKKERFSLILESASTNQTSMYLCASYLPGQTNTEAFFGQGTRLTVV.

V is TRBV18 and J is TRBJ2-2; 7 bases fit TRBD2. CDR1 and CDR2 (germline): KGHSH, LQKENI. The CDR3 loop spans 14 amino acids. V dropped 5 bases and J dropped 7; count of bases not matched to a gene: 7. This CDR3 reads CASSSTAGVGELFF. DNA for the CDR3: TGTGCCAGCTCAAGCACTGCGGGGGTCGGGGAGCTGTTTTTT.

To note about this clone: It is unclear where the CDR3 begins or ends on the DNA, so no DNA is shown, and the CDR3 is as TCRdb lists it. The chain uses TRBV28 and TRBJ2-7; the table's D call, TRBD1, has no DNA check behind it. The CDR3 extends over 15 residues, inclusive of both ends. Germline V gene lookup returns CDR1 MDHEN and CDR2 SYDVKM. The CDR3 loop is CASSTSTGIHYEQYF.

The genes are TRBV5-4 and TRBJ2-5, with 8 bases that match TRBD2. The length of the CDR3 is 14 residues. CDR1 and CDR2 (germline): SGHNT, YYREEE (reference sequence). V gave up 4 bases and J gave up 6 bases; unmatched junction bases: 8. CDR3 nucleotides: TGTGCCAGCAGCGGGCGGGGGGTTCAAAAGACCCAGTACTTC. It encodes CASSGRGVQKTQYF.